This T cell receptor (beta chain) was identified during a study of cytomegalovirus exposure and HLA in healthy donors. The overall study: Most genotyped donors, 65% to 90% of 300 to 400, had Caucasian-associated genetic ancestry.

Worth noting for this clone: Its specificity is unknown.

PCR involved 60 Vbeta and 13 Jbeta primers. Data came from immunoSEQ multiplex PCR; TCRdb stores just in-frame clones and leaves some out. The repertoire holds just over 150,000 clones, with under 80% as singletons. CDR1 is SGHTA, CDR2 FQGNSA, per germline. CDR3 length equals 15 residues. The V segment lost 2 bases and the J segment 5 bases; nucleotides outside the gene matches: 5. Donors likely had unrecorded immune exposures despite being nominally healthy when sampled. Points from the study as a whole: In vitro experiments confirmed that three CMV-associated chains were specific for CMV antigens. When analyzed later, a missense DCLRE1C variant was found to be linked to TCR beta V- and J-gene trimming.

The sequenced sample consisted of PBMCs. The clonotype originates from a woman between 25 and 40 years old in good health and CMV-seronegative. This chain uses TRBV7-2 with TRBJ1-1; 10 bases align to TRBD1. CDR3: CASSLRQGAGTEAFF. CDR3 sequence (DNA): TGTGCCAGCAGCTTACGACAGGGGGCAGGGACTGAAGCTTTCTTT. The whole variable domain, remainder taken from reference TRBV7-2 and TRBJ1-1, is GAGVSQSPSNKVTEKGKDVELRCDPISGHTALYWYRQSLGQGLEFLIYFQGNSAPDKSGLPSDRFSAERTGGSVSTLTIQRTQQEDSAVYLCASSLRQGAGTEAFFGQGTRLTVV.